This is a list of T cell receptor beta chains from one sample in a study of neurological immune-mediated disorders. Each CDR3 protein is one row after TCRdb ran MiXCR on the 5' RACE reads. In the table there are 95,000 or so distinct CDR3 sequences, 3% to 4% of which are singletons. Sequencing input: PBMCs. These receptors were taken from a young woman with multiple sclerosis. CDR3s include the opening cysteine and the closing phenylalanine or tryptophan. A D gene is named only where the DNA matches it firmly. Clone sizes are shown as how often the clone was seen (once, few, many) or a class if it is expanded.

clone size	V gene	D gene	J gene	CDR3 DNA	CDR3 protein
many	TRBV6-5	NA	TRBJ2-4	TGTGCCAGCAGTTACGCGCTAGGGGCCGCCAAAAACATTCAGTACTTC	CASSYALGAAKNIQYF
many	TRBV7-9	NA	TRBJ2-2	TGTGCCAGCGGGGACTTGGCTTTCACCGGGGAGCTGTTTTTT	CASGDLAFTGELFF
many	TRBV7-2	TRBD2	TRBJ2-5	TGTGCCAGCAGCCGCCGGACTAGCGGGGTTAAGGAGACCCAGTACTTC	CASSRRTSGVKETQYF
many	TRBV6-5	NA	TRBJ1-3	TGTGCCAGCAGTTACGCTGCTGGAAACACCATATATTTT	CASSYAAGNTIYF
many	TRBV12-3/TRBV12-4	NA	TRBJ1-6	TGTGCCAGCACCTCCGGTGGAGGGGCCTATAATTCACCCCTCCACTTT	CASTSGGGAYNSPLHF
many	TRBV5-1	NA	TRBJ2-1	TGCGCCAGCAGCCCTATTAGCGGTTCCTCCTACAATGAGCAGTTCTTC	CASSPISGSSYNEQFF
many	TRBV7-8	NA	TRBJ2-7	TGTGCCAGCAGCCTAAGGAGGACGGAAACCTACGAGCAGTACTTC	CASSLRRTETYEQYF
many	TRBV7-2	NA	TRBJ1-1	TGTGCCAGCCGTGCGGGAGTGAACACTGAAGCTTTCTTT	CASRAGVNTEAFF
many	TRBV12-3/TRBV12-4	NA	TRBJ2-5	TGTGCCAGCAGGCCACAGGACGGGGCCGAGACCCAGTACTTC	CASRPQDGAETQYF
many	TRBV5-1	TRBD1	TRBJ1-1	TGCGCCAGCAGCGCACAGGGGACTGAAGCTTTCTTT	CASSAQGTEAFF